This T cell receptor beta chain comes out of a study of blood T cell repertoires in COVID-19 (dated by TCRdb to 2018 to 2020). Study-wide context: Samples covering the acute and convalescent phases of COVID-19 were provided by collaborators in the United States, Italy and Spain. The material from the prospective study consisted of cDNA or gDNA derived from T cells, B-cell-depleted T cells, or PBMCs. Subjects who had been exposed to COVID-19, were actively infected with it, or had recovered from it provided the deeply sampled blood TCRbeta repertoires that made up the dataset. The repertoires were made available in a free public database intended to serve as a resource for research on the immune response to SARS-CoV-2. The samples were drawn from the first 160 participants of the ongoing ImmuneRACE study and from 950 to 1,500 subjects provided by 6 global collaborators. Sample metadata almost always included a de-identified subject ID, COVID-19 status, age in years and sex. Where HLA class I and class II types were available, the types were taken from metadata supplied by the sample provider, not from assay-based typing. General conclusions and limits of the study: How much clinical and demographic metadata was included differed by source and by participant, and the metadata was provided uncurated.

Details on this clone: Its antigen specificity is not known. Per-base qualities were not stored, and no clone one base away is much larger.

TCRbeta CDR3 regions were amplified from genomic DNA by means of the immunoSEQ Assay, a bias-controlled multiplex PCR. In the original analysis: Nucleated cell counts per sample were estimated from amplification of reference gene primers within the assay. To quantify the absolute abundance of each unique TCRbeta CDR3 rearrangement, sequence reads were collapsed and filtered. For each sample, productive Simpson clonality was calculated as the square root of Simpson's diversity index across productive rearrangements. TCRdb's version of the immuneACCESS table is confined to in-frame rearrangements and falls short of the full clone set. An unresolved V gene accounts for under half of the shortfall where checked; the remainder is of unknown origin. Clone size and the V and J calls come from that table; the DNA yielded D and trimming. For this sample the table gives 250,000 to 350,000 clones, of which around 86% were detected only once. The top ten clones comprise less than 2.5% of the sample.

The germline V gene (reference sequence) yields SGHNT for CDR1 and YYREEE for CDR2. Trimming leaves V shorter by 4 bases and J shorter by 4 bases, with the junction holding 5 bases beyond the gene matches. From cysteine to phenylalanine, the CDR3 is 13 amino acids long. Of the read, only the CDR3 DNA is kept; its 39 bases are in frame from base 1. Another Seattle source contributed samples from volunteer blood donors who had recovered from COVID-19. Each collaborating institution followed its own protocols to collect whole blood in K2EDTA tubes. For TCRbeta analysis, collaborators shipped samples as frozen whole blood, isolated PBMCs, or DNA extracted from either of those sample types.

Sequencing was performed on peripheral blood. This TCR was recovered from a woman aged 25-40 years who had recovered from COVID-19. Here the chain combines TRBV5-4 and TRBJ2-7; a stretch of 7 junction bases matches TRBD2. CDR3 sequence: CASSPPGRYEQYF. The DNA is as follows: TGTGCCAGCAGCCCGCCCGGGAGGTACGAGCAGTACTTC.